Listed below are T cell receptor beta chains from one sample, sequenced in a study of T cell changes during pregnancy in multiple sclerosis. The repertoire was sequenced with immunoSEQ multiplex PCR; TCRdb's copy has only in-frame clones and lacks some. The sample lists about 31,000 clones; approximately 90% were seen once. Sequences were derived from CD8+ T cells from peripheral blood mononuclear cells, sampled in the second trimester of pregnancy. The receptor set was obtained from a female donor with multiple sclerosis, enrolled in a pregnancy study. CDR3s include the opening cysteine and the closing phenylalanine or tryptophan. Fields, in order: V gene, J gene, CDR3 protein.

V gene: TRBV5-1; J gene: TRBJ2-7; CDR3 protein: CASSPDGGISYEQYF
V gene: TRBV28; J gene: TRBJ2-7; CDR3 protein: CASSLWEDRTYF
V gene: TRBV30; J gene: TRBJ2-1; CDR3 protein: CAWSPSGRDYNEQFF
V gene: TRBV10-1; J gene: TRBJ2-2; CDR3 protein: CASSFDGEVGELFF
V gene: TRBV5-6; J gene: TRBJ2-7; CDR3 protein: CASSFLTGRFYEQYF
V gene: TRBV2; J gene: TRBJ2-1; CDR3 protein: CASEPSALRNEQFF
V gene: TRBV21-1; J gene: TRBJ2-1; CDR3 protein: CASRDTRTSKRGNEQFF
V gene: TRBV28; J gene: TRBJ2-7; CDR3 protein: CASSQHQRLSYEQYF
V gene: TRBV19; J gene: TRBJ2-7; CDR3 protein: CASSLWGGQLSEQYF
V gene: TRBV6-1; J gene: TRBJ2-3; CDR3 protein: CASSGGLGDTDTQYF
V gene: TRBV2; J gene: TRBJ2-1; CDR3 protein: CASSELRSNEQFF
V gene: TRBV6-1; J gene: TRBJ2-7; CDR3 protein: CASSEVDRQYEQYF